The T cell receptor (beta chain) described here comes from a study of technical replicates of blood from a handful of donors. The protocol was immunoSEQ multiplex PCR, while the TCRdb copy is restricted to in-frame clones and leaves out a portion. Of roughly 60,000 clones in the sample, about 86% are singletons; the top ten hold approximately 4.7%. CDR3 length equals 14 residues. Germline CDR1 and CDR2: SGHNT and YYREEE (reference sequence). Trimming took 3 bases from V and 3 from J, leaving 12 bases between them. This sequence was found in a human donor in good health. Some clones in this sample may be carry-over from other donors' samples. The chain combines TRBV5-4 with TRBJ1-1; D uncertain. The specimen sequenced was PBMCs. As DNA, the CDR3 is TGTGCCAGCAGCTCCGGAGCGGGCCACACTGAAGCTTTCTTT. This gives the protein CASSSGAGHTEAFF.